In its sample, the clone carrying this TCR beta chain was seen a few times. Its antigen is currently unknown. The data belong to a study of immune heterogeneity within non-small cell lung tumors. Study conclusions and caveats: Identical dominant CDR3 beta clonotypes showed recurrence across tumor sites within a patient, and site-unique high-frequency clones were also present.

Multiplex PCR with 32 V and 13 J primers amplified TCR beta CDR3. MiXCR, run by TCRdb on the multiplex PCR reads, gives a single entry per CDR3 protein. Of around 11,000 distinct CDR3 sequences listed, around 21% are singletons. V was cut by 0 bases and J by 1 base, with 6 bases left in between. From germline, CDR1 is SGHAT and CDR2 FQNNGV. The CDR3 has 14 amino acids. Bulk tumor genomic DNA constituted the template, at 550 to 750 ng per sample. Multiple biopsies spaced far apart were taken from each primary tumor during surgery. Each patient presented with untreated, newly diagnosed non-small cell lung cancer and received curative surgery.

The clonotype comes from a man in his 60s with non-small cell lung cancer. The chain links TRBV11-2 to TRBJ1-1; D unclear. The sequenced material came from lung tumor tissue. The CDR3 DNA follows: TGTGCCAGCAGCTTAGATTGGACGAACACTGAAGCTTTCTTT. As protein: CASSLDWTNTEAFF.